The source of this T cell receptor (beta chain) is a study of OX40 agonist ivuxolimab in advanced cancers. Study context: People in dose escalation had one of these cancers: hepatocellular carcinoma, melanoma, renal cell or head and neck cancer.

Profiling relied on immunoSEQ multiplex PCR, and the TCRdb table lists in-frame clones only, not all of them. Found here are under 85,000 clones, 85% to 95% of them singletons; the top ten hold 0.55% to 0.8%. Samples of blood were obtained at baseline, on cycle 4 day 1, and on cycle 7 day 1. The germline gives CDR1 SGHTA, CDR2 FQGNSA. This CDR3 spans 15 amino acids. Between the trimmed V and J ends, which lost 3 bases and 7 bases, there was a span of 19 bases. The V call is TRBV7-2, the J call TRBJ2-7, with TRBD1 as a possible D gene (6 bases). This clonotype originated in an adult with an advanced solid tumor such as melanoma, head and neck, liver or kidney cancer. The material sequenced was CD4+ or CD8+ T cells sorted from blood, taken in a trial of the OX40 agonist ivuxolimab. Here the CDR3 DNA reads TGTGCCAGCAGCTTGACGGGACAAGGAAGGGGGGAGCAGTACTTC. This sequence encodes CASSLTGQGRGEQYF.